These 15 T cell receptor beta chains were all obtained from the same sample, sequenced in a study of cytomegalovirus exposure and HLA in healthy donors. PCR involved 60 Vbeta and 13 Jbeta primers. The assay was immunoSEQ multiplex PCR, and TCRdb's table has in-frame clones only and misses some. The sample table includes some 84,000 clones. Sequenced material: PBMCs. These TCRs come from a man between 50 and 59 years old in good health and CMV-seronegative.

V gene TRBV5-1 combines with J gene TRBJ2-6; the D gene is possibly TRBD2 (7 bases). The CDR3 runs 17 residues. V shed 6 bases and J shed 1 base, with 17 bases lying between them. Germline V lookup: CDR1 SGHRS, CDR2 YFSETQ. DNA for the CDR3: TGCGCCAGCAACGCGGCGGGGGCTATTTCTGGGGCCAACGTCCTGACTTTC. Protein: CASNAAGAISGANVLTF.

The chain couples TRBV7-2 to TRBJ1-6; 9 nucleotides line up with TRBD1. The J segment lost 6 bases and the V segment lost 2 bases, leaving 5 bases of the junction unmatched. The germline gives CDR1 SGHTA, CDR2 FQGNSA. CDR3 length: 16 amino acids. The DNA of the CDR3 is TGTGCCAGCAGCTTAACAGGGGGCCTTTCTAATTCACCCCTCCACTTT. Translation: CASSLTGGLSNSPLHF. Full variable domain (outside the CDR3, taken from reference TRBV7-2 and TRBJ1-6): GAGVSQSPSNKVTEKGKDVELRCDPISGHTALYWYRQSLGQGLEFLIYFQGNSAPDKSGLPSDRFSAERTGGSVSTLTIQRTQQEDSAVYLCASSLTGGLSNSPLHFGNGTRLTVT.

The CDR3 DNA reads as TGTGCCAGCAGCCTAACAGGGATGGGTATGGAGCTATCCTACGAGCAGTACTTC. It encodes CASSLTGMGMELSYEQYF. This chain joins TRBV11-3 and TRBJ2-7; D might be TRBD1 (6 bases). This CDR3 region has 18 residues. V shed 5 bases and J shed 1 base, with 24 bases lying between them. Germline assignment: CDR1 SGHNT and CDR2 YENEEA. The variable domain in full, with the rest retrieved from reference TRBV11-3 and TRBJ2-7, is EAGVVQSPRYKIIEKKQPVAFWCNPISGHNTLYWYLQNLGQGPELLIRYENEEAVDDSQLPKDRFSAERLKGVDSTLKIQPAELGDSAVYLCASSLTGMGMELSYEQYFGPGTRLTVT.

V and J are TRBV6-5 and TRBJ2-7, with D possibly being TRBD2 (7 bases). Trimming took 6 bases from V and 6 from J, leaving 18 bases between them. The length of the CDR3 is 14 residues. Germline loops: CDR1 MNHEY, CDR2 SVGAGI. The CDR3 DNA is TGTGCCAGCAGGAAGGGGGGGCAAAGAGGCGAGCAGTACTTC. Translated: CASRKGGQRGEQYF.

This chain uses TRBV4-1 with TRBJ2-4, with D tentatively TRBD1 (7 bases). V was cut by 4 bases and J by 5 bases, with 12 bases left in between. The CDR3 loop spans 14 amino acids. Germline V gives CDR1 MGHRA, CDR2 YSYEKL. CDR3 sequence: CASSRQGGENIQYF. The CDR3 coding sequence is TGCGCCAGCAGCCGACAGGGAGGCGAAAACATTCAGTACTTC.

The chain links TRBV5-4 to TRBJ2-7, with a weak D call TRBD2 (7 bases). Deletions cut 4 bases from V and 0 bases from J, with 17 bases between. Germline V lookup: CDR1 SGHNT, CDR2 YYREEE (reference sequence). The CDR3 runs 16 residues. CDR3 sequence reads: CASSLIARGASYEQYF. The CDR3, as DNA: TGTGCCAGCAGCCTCATCGCCCGGGGGGCCTCCTACGAGCAGTACTTC.

The V call is TRBV7-9, the J call TRBJ1-2; tentative D call: TRBD1 (5 bases). Trimming cost V 2 bases and J 2 bases, with 9 bases left between them. Germline CDR1 reads SEHNR; CDR2 reads FQNEAQ (reference sequence). CDR3 length: 14 amino acids. The CDR3: CASSLPTENYGYTF. The CDR3 nucleotides are TGTGCCAGCAGCTTACCGACAGAAAACTATGGCTACACCTTC.

The rearrangement joins TRBV10-3 to TRBJ1-1, with 7 nucleotides matching TRBD1. Unmatched junction bases numbered 5, after V lost 4 bases and J lost 0 bases. Germline loops: CDR1 ENHRY, CDR2 SYGVKD. The CDR3 sequence is 15 residues long. The CDR3 region has the DNA TGTGCCATCAGTGGGGACAGTTATATGAACACTGAAGCTTTCTTT. This gives the protein CAISGDSYMNTEAFF.

The CDR3, as DNA: TGTGCCAGCTCACCTTCTAGGGGATCTCTGCAGGAAAAACTGTTTTTT. Its translation is CASSPSRGSLQEKLFF. The chain has TRBV18 and TRBJ1-4; D perhaps matches TRBD1 (5 bases). This CDR3 has 16 amino acids. Germline CDR1 and CDR2: KGHSH and LQKENI. The V and J ends lost 3 bases and 8 bases respectively, with 19 bases between them.

This rearrangement joins TRBV2 to TRBJ2-7; TRBD1 might be the D (5 bases). Looked up from germline, CDR1 is SNHLY and CDR2 is FYNNEI. V was clipped by 2 bases and J by 4 bases, with 18 bases between them. The CDR3 totals 16 residues. This CDR3 reads CASSETFRQRRYEQYF. The CDR3 bases are TGTGCCAGCAGTGAAACATTTCGACAGCGCAGGTACGAGCAGTACTTC.

This chain links TRBV7-3 with TRBJ2-1; 13 nucleotides align to TRBD2. Germline lookup yields CDR1 SGHTA and CDR2 FQGTGA. The length of the CDR3 is 15 residues. V lost 5 bases to trimming and J lost 9 bases; unmatched junction nucleotides: 7. The CDR3 DNA follows: TGTGCCAGCAGCGCCACTAGCGGGGGGGCAGCTGAGCAGTTCTTC. It specifies CASSATSGGAAEQFF. Variable domain in full (rest from reference TRBV7-3 and TRBJ2-1): GAGVSQTPSNKVTEKGKYVELRCDPISGHTALYWYRQSLGQGPEFLIYFQGTGAADDSGLPNDRFFAVRPEGSVSTLKIQRTERGDSAVYLCASSATSGGAAEQFFGPGTRLTVL.

V gene TRBV28 combines with J gene TRBJ2-7; 7 bases line up with TRBD1. The germline CDR1 and CDR2 sequences are MDHEN and SYDVKM. The CDR3 has 15 residues. The ends lost 6 bases at V and 4 bases at J; junction bases unmatched: 12. This chain's CDR3 is CASSQGQPQTYEQYF. DNA of the CDR3: TGTGCCAGCAGCCAGGGACAGCCACAGACATACGAGCAGTACTTC.

The chain has TRBV9 and TRBJ1-6; 8 bases are a match to TRBD1. The CDR3 is 14 residues long. The germline V gene has CDR1 SGDLS and CDR2 YYNGEE. The J segment lost 5 bases and the V segment lost 3 bases, leaving 1 base of the junction unmatched. CDR3 nucleotides: TGTGCCAGCAGCGAGACAGGGGATAATTCACCCCTCCACTTT. Amino acids: CASSETGDNSPLHF.

The chain links TRBV28 to TRBJ2-1; D unresolved. Germline V CDR1 and CDR2: MDHEN, SYDVKM. This CDR3 spans 11 amino acids. V lost 6 bases, J lost 2 bases, and 2 bases lay in between. The CDR3 loop reads CASSTYNEQFF. CDR3 sequence (DNA): TGTGCCAGCAGCACCTACAATGAGCAGTTCTTC. Full variable domain (outside the CDR3, taken from reference TRBV28 and TRBJ2-1): DVKVTQSSRYLVKRTGEKVFLECVQDMDHENMFWYRQDPGLGLRLIYFSYDVKMKEKGDIPEGYSVSREKKERFSLILESASTNQTSMYLCASSTYNEQFFGPGTRLTVL.

The rearrangement uses TRBV6-5 and TRBJ2-2; 7 positions match TRBD2. In germline, CDR1 is MNHEY, CDR2 SVGAGI. V was clipped by 3 bases and J by 4 bases; unmatched bases: 5. This CDR3 region has 15 residues. Here the CDR3 reads CASSYWGGVTGELFF. For the CDR3, the DNA is TGTGCCAGCAGTTATTGGGGAGGGGTCACCGGGGAGCTGTTTTTT.